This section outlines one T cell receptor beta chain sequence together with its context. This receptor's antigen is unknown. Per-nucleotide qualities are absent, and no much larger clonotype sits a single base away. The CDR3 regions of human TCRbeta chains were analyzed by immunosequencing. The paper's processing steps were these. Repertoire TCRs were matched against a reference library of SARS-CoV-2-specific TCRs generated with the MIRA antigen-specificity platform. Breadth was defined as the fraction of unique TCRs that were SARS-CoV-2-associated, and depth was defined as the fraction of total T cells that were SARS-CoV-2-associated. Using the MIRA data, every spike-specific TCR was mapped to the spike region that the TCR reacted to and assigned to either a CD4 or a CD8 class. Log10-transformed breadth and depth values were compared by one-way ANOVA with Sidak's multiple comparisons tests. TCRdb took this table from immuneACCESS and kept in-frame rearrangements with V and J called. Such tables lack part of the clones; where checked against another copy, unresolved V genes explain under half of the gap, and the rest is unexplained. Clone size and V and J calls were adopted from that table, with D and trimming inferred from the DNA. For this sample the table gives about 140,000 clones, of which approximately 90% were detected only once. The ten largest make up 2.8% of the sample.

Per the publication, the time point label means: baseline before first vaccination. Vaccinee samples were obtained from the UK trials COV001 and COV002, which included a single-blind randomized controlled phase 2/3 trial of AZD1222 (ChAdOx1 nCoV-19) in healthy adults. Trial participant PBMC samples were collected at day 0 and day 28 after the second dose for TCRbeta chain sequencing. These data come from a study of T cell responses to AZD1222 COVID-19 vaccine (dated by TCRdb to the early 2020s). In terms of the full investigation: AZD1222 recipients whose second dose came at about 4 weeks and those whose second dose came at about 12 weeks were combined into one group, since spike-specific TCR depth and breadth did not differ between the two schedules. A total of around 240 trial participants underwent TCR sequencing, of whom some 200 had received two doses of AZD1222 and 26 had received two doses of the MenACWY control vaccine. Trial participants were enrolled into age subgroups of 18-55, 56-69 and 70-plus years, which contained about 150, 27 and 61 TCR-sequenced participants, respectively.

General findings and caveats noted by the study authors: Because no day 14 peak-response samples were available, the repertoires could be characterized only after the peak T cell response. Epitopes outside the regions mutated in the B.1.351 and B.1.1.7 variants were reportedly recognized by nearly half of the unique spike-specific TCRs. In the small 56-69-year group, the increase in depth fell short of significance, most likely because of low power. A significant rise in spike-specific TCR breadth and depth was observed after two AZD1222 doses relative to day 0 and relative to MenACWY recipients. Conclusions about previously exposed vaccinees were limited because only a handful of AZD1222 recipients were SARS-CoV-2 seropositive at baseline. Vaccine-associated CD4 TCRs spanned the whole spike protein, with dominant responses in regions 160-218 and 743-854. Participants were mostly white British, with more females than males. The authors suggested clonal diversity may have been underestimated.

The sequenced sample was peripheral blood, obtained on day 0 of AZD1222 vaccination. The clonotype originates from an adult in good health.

The CDR3 amino acid sequence is: CASSLAPGAEGYTF. The base sequence is TGTGCCAGCAGCTTAGCCCCCGGGGCGGAAGGCTACACCTTC. The rearranged segments are TRBV7-9 and TRBJ1-2, with a weak D call of TRBD1 (5 bases match). CDR1 SEHNR and CDR2 FQNEAQ are derived from the germline V gene (reference sequence). Reading from cysteine to phenylalanine, the CDR3 counts 14 amino acids. The sequence is cut down to CDR3 DNA, 42 bases in frame from base 1. A distance of 13 bases separates the germline ends of V and J, which lose 0 bases and 8 bases respectively. Where the CDR3 stops, the reference TRBV7-9 and TRBJ1-2 genes take over; the full variable domain is DTGVSQNPRHKITKRGQNVTFRCDPISEHNRLYWYRQTLGQGPEFLTYFQNEAQLEKSRLLSDRFSAERPKGSFSTLEIQRTEQGDSAMYLCASSLAPGAEGYTFGSGTRLTVV.